The 31 T cell receptor beta chains in this list originate from one sample, sequenced in a study of blood T cell repertoires in COVID-19. Clones were read by immunoSEQ multiplex PCR, and TCRdb kept only the in-frame ones, dropping some. Among some 200,000 clones listed, about 76% were seen once. The material sequenced was PBMCs or T cells enriched from blood (not recorded which). The receptors here all came from a woman aged 45-65 years with acute COVID-19.

This clone was counted once. The rearrangement uses TRBV30 and TRBJ1-5; unclear D gene. The V gene lost 2 bases and the J gene lost 4 bases, with 9 bases spanning the gap. Germline values: CDR1 GTSNPN, CDR2 SVGIG (reference sequence). CDR3 length: 13 residues. The CDR3 bases are TGTGCCTGGAGTTTCGCAGGAAATCAGCCCCAGCATTTT. Amino acids: CAWSFAGNQPQHF.

This chain uses TRBV7-2 with TRBJ2-5, with TRBD2 matching 9 bases. Germline CDR1 reads SGHTA; CDR2 reads FQGNSA. Trimming took 1 base from V and 0 from J; bases not matched to a gene: 9. This CDR3 contains 18 residues. CDR3 in DNA: TGTGCCAGCAGCTTAGTAGCCAGCGGGGGGACATACCAAGAGACCCAGTACTTC. Translated, it gives CASSLVASGGTYQETQYF. The variable domain in full, with the rest retrieved from reference TRBV7-2 and TRBJ2-5, is GAGVSQSPSNKVTEKGKDVELRCDPISGHTALYWYRQSLGQGLEFLIYFQGNSAPDKSGLPSDRFSAERTGGSVSTLTIQRTQQEDSAVYLCASSLVASGGTYQETQYFGPGTRLLVL.

CDR3 sequence (DNA): TGCGCCAGCAGCTCGGCTCCAACTTGGACAGGCGACACTGAAGCTTTCTTT. Translation: CASSSAPTWTGDTEAFF. The rearrangement joins TRBV5-1 to TRBJ1-1; 7 bases agree with TRBD1. From germline, CDR1 is SGHRS and CDR2 YFSETQ. The CDR3 runs 17 residues. V lost 3 bases, J lost 3 bases, and 14 bases stayed unmatched. The variable domain in full, with the rest retrieved from reference TRBV5-1 and TRBJ1-1, is KAGVTQTPRYLIKTRGQQVTLSCSPISGHRSVSWYQQTPGQGLQFLFEYFSETQRNKGNFPGRFSGRQFSNSRSEMNVSTLELGDSALYLCASSSAPTWTGDTEAFFGQGTRLTVV.

The chain combines TRBV5-4 with TRBJ2-2, with TRBD1 as a possible D gene (5 bases). V was cut by 4 bases and J by 2 bases, with 15 bases left in between. The V gene's germline CDR1 is SGHNT and CDR2 YYREEE (reference sequence). The CDR3 has 16 residues. CDR3 in DNA: TGTGCCAGCAGCCTCGGGCAGGGATTTAACACCGGGGAGCTGTTTTTT. It encodes CASSLGQGFNTGELFF. Supplemented by reference TRBV5-4 and TRBJ2-2, the full variable domain reads ETGVTQSPTHLIKTRGQQVTLRCSSQSGHNTVSWYQQALGQGPQFIFQYYREEENGRGNFPPRFSGLQFPNYSSELNVNALELDDSALYLCASSLGQGFNTGELFFGEGSRLTVL.

J is TRBJ1-5 and V is TRBV23-1; tentative D call: TRBD1 (6 bases). TRBV23-1 is annotated as an ORF whose role is uncertain. Trimming shortened V by 7 bases and J by 3 bases, and 13 bases separated the two germline ends. This CDR3 region has 14 residues. The CDR3: CASKQGINNQPQHF. CDR3 in DNA: TGCGCCAGCAAACAGGGAATTAACAATCAGCCCCAGCATTTT.

The chain joins TRBV7-2 to TRBJ2-2; maybe TRBD2 (5 bases). Germline V CDR1 and CDR2: SGHTA, FQGNSA. The CDR3 extends over 15 amino acids. With 2 bases removed from V and 7 bases from J, the gap between germline ends came to 14 bases. CDR3 sequence (DNA): TGTGCCAGCAGCTTAAGGGCTAGCTCGAACGGGGAGCTGTTTTTT. The encoded protein is CASSLRASSNGELFF.

DNA of the CDR3: TGTGCCAGCAGTCAAACAGGGGATTGGTACACTGAAGCTTTCTTT. Protein sequence: CASSQTGDWYTEAFF. The gene calls are TRBV28 and TRBJ1-1; 7 bases match TRBD1. Germline V gene data show CDR1 as MDHEN and CDR2 as SYDVKM. The CDR3 runs to 15 residues. The J segment lost 3 bases and the V segment lost 5 bases, leaving 9 bases of the junction unmatched.

The sample holds a few counts of this clone. The chain couples TRBV28 to TRBJ1-4, with a possible D match to TRBD1 (5 bases). The V end lost 4 bases, the J end lost 2 bases, and 14 bases lay between the germline ends. The CDR3 is 16 amino acids. Germline values: CDR1 MDHEN, CDR2 SYDVKM. The CDR3 reads CASSSTRQPTNEKLFF. In nucleotides, the CDR3 is TGTGCCAGCAGTTCCACCAGACAGCCTACTAATGAAAAACTGTTTTTT.

This clone has only one observation. The chain uses TRBV19 and TRBJ2-2; D may be TRBD1 (6 bases). The CDR3 contains 14 residues. CDR1 LNHDA and CDR2 SQIVND come from the germline V gene (reference sequence). The V gene lost 8 bases and the J gene lost 0 bases, with 10 bases spanning the gap. CDR3 in amino acids: CASGQPPNTGELFF. The CDR3 nucleotides are TGTGCCAGTGGACAGCCTCCGAACACCGGGGAGCTGTTTTTT. Full variable domain (outside the CDR3, taken from reference TRBV19 and TRBJ2-2): DGGITQSPKYLFRKEGQNVTLSCEQNLNHDAMYWYRQDPGQGLRLIYYSQIVNDFQKGDIAEGYSVSREKKESFPLTVTSAQKNPTAFYLCASGQPPNTGELFFGEGSRLTVL.

The chain joins TRBV5-4 to TRBJ2-5, with 7 bases that match TRBD2. Germline CDR1 reads SGHNT; CDR2 reads YYREEE (reference sequence). This CDR3 is 14 amino acids long. V lost 2 bases to trimming and J lost 1 base; unmatched junction nucleotides: 2. As DNA, the CDR3 is TGTGCCAGCAGCTTCGGACTAGTCCAAGAGACCCAGTACTTC. This gives the protein CASSFGLVQETQYF.

The chain joins TRBV7-2 to TRBJ2-1; the D gene is possibly TRBD2 (6 bases). Germline CDR1 reads SGHTA; CDR2 reads FQGNSA. The CDR3 covers 14 residues. V was clipped by 4 bases and J by 1 base, with 8 bases between them. In DNA, the CDR3 is TGTGCCAGCAGCTGGGCGGGGTCCTACAATGAGCAGTTCTTC. Amino acid sequence: CASSWAGSYNEQFF.

This chain connects TRBV10-3 to TRBJ2-1, with 10 nucleotides matching TRBD1. CDR1 ENHRY and CDR2 SYGVKD come from the germline V gene. The V segment lost 10 bases and the J segment 2 bases; nucleotides outside the gene matches: 5. This CDR3 has 14 residues. The CDR3, as DNA: TGTGCCACCTCCGGGACAGGGGCCTACAATGAGCAGTTCTTC. This codes for CATSGTGAYNEQFF.

The genes are TRBV6-2 or TRBV6-3 and TRBJ2-7; the match to TRBD1 covers 9 bases. The CDR3 length is 15 residues. V lost 1 base and J lost 5; bases outside the gene matches: 6. Germline CDR1 is MNHEY and CDR2 is SVGEGT. The CDR3 loop is CASSYLGDRDHEQYF. Written as DNA, the CDR3 is TGTGCCAGCAGTTACTTAGGGGACAGGGACCACGAGCAGTACTTC.

The gene calls are TRBV11-2 and TRBJ2-1, with TRBD2 identical over 12 bases. The CDR3 spans 15 residues. Germline V lookup: CDR1 SGHAT, CDR2 FQNNGV. The J segment lost 4 bases and the V segment lost 3 bases, leaving 1 base of the junction unmatched. CDR3: CASSLTSGGYNEQFF. DNA for the CDR3: TGTGCCAGCAGCTTGACTAGCGGGGGTTACAATGAGCAGTTCTTC.

The V and J genes are TRBV2 and TRBJ1-5; 7 bases agree with TRBD1. This CDR3 contains 14 residues. Germline V gene sequence: CDR1 SNHLY, CDR2 FYNNEI. V shed 6 bases and J 6 bases; nucleotides not matched to a gene: 8. DNA for the CDR3: TGTGCCAGCAGGCCTAACAGGGGAGGTCAGCCCCAGCATTTT. As protein: CASRPNRGGQPQHF.

CDR3: CASSSNGGEQYF. As DNA, the CDR3 is TGTGCCAGCAGCTCCAACGGCGGCGAGCAGTACTTC. This chain joins TRBV11-2 and TRBJ2-7; D unclear. CDR3 length: 12 amino acids. V lost 4 bases and J lost 6, with 10 bases in between. CDR1 is SGHAT and CDR2 is FQNNGV in the germline V gene. The full variable domain, completed using reference TRBV11-2 and TRBJ2-7, is EAGVAQSPRYKIIEKRQSVAFWCNPISGHATLYWYQQILGQGPKLLIQFQNNGVVDDSQLPKDRFSAERLKGVDSTLKIQPAKLEDSAVYLCASSSNGGEQYFGPGTRLTVT.

The chain employs TRBV4-3 and TRBJ2-3, with D tentatively TRBD2 (6 bases). V lost 1 base to trimming and J lost 5 bases, with 10 bases between them. CDR3 length: 14 amino acids. Germline loops: CDR1 LGHNA, CDR2 YSLEER. The CDR3 bases are TGCGCCAGCAGCCAAGTGGGAGGAAGAGATACGCAGTATTTT. This translates into CASSQVGGRDTQYF.

This chain uses TRBV18 with TRBJ1-2; 10 bases map to TRBD1. V dropped 3 bases and J dropped 5; count of bases not matched to a gene: 12. CDR3 length: 17 residues. The germline gives CDR1 KGHSH, CDR2 LQKENI. The CDR3, as DNA: TGTGCCAGCTCACCTCCGCGGACAGGGGGTGACTATTATGGCTACACCTTC. It codes for CASSPPRTGGDYYGYTF.

V and J are TRBV28 and TRBJ1-2, with 7 bases that match TRBD1. CDR3 length equals 14 residues. J gave up 2 bases and V 2 bases, and 2 bases lay outside the gene matches. Germline V lookup: CDR1 MDHEN, CDR2 SYDVKM. For the CDR3, the DNA is TGTGCCAGCAGTTTAGCAGGGGGGAACTATGGCTACACCTTC. It yields the protein CASSLAGGNYGYTF.

V gene TRBV5-1 combines with J gene TRBJ2-7, with D tentatively TRBD2 (6 bases). Germline CDR1 reads SGHRS; CDR2 reads YFSETQ. The CDR3 runs to 12 residues. The V end was cut by 2 bases, the J end by 6 bases, with 9 bases between. The CDR3 region is CASSFGGLEQYF. CDR3 DNA: TGCGCCAGCAGCTTCGGGGGACTCGAGCAGTACTTC.

The chain recombines TRBV18 with TRBJ2-7, with 9 positions matching TRBD1. Looked up from germline, CDR1 is KGHSH and CDR2 is LQKENI. After removal of 3 bases from V and 0 bases from J, the junction contained 6 bases not matched to a gene. The CDR3 loop spans 16 amino acids. The CDR3 is CASSPDRGRASYEQYF. CDR3 DNA sequence: TGTGCCAGCTCACCGGACAGGGGCAGGGCCTCCTACGAGCAGTACTTC.

The V gene is TRBV7-3, the J gene TRBJ2-2; TRBD1 matches at 7 bases. Germline-derived CDR1 and CDR2 are SGHTA and FQGTGA. V shed 2 bases and J 5 bases; nucleotides not matched to a gene: 8. CDR3 length: 16 amino acids. The CDR3 nucleotides are TGTGCCAGCAGCTTATTGGGGACAGCCGTAACCGGGGAGCTGTTTTTT. Its translation: CASSLLGTAVTGELFF.

This clone showed up just a few times. The rearrangement uses TRBV11-2 and TRBJ1-2; 7 bases are shared with TRBD1. V was clipped by 0 bases and J by 4 bases; unmatched bases: 5. CDR1 is SGHAT and CDR2 is FQNNGV in the germline V gene. The CDR3 consists of 15 residues. The CDR3 loop is CASSLDTGTVYGYTF. The CDR3 coding sequence is TGTGCCAGCAGCTTAGACACCGGGACAGTCTATGGCTACACCTTC.

The chain recombines TRBV7-2 with TRBJ2-2; a weak D match, TRBD2 (6 bases). Germline loops: CDR1 SGHTA, CDR2 FQGNSA. Trimming shortened V by 4 bases and J by 6 bases, and 15 bases separated the two germline ends. The CDR3 consists of 15 residues. The CDR3 nucleotides are TGTGCCAGCAGCTACGAGACTAGTAATGCCGGGGAGCTGTTTTTT. Residues: CASSYETSNAGELFF.

The V and J genes are TRBV2 and TRBJ1-6, with 11 bases lining up with TRBD1. The V gene end was trimmed by 5 bases and the J gene end by 9 bases; junction bases not matched to a gene: 3. The V gene's germline CDR1 is SNHLY and CDR2 FYNNEI. CDR3 length equals 14 residues. The CDR3 coding sequence is TGTGCCAGCAGTTTAGGACAGGGGGCTTCACCCCTCCACTTT. Amino acid sequence: CASSLGQGASPLHF.

The J gene is TRBJ1-1, the V gene TRBV3-1 (or the pseudogene TRBV3-2); weak D call: TRBD1 (5 bases). CDR1 is LGHDT, CDR2 YNNKEL, per germline (reference sequence). The CDR3 runs 16 residues. V was trimmed by 4 bases and J by 1 base, leaving 16 bases between them. The CDR3 here is CASSPTIGAWNTEAFF. CDR3 nucleotides: TGTGCCAGCAGCCCAACGATAGGGGCGTGGAACACTGAAGCTTTCTTT.

This rearrangement joins TRBV29-1 to TRBJ2-7; possible D gene TRBD2, 7 bases. The V gene's germline CDR1 is SQVTM and CDR2 ANQGSEA. The CDR3 runs to 15 residues. With 4 bases removed from V and 0 bases from J, the gap between germline ends came to 16 bases. CDR3 bases: TGCAGCGTTGGGCCGACCGGGGGGCACTCCTACGAGCAGTACTTC. Protein product: CSVGPTGGHSYEQYF.

The rearrangement joins TRBV21-1 to TRBJ1-2; TRBD1 is the table's D call and was not checked against the DNA. TRBV21-1 corresponds to a pseudogene. The CDR3 spans 15 residues. The CDR3 reads CASSKVLGDNYGYTF. The CDR3 region has the DNA TGTGCCAGCAGCAAAGTTCTAGGGGATAACTATGGCTACACCTTC.

This rearrangement joins TRBV28 to TRBJ1-1; no firm D call. Germline assignment: CDR1 MDHEN and CDR2 SYDVKM. This CDR3 comprises 12 residues. V lost 6 bases, J lost 3 bases, and 8 bases lay in between. The CDR3 sequence is CASREMDTEAFF. The CDR3, as DNA: TGTGCCAGCAGGGAGATGGACACTGAAGCTTTCTTT. The variable domain in full, completed from reference TRBV28 and TRBJ1-1, reads DVKVTQSSRYLVKRTGEKVFLECVQDMDHENMFWYRQDPGLGLRLIYFSYDVKMKEKGDIPEGYSVSREKKERFSLILESASTNQTSMYLCASREMDTEAFFGQGTRLTVV.

V gene TRBV21-1 combines with J gene TRBJ1-2; the table's D gene call, TRBD1, was not cross checked with the DNA. TRBV21-1 is a pseudogene locus. The CDR3 length is 15 residues. The CDR3, as DNA: TGTGCCAGCAGCAAAGTCAGGGGTCCCTACTATGGCTACACCTTC. This sequence encodes CASSKVRGPYYGYTF.

This clone was picked up a small number of times. V gene TRBV14 combines with J gene TRBJ2-1, with 9 nucleotides matching TRBD2. Germline CDR1 reads SGHDN; CDR2 reads FVKESK. The CDR3 has 17 amino acids. V shed 3 bases and J 3 bases; nucleotides not matched to a gene: 9. The CDR3 loop reads CASSQSTSGPLYNEQFF. The CDR3, as DNA: TGTGCCAGCAGCCAGTCGACTAGCGGCCCCCTCTACAATGAGCAGTTCTTC.